Listed here is a single TCR beta chain. J lost 5 bases, V lost 4 bases, and 8 bases had no gene match. The CDR3 loop spans 15 amino acids. The germline CDR1 and CDR2 sequences are KGHSH and LQKENI. Original analysis: The assay estimated nucleated cells by amplifying reference gene primers. Data came from immunoSEQ multiplex PCR; TCRdb stores just in-frame clones and leaves some out. That table supplies the V and J calls and clone size; D and trimming were determined from the DNA. The table has more than 200,000 clones, around 90% seen once. The sample originates from a study of blood T cell repertoires in COVID-19. Study summary: Sites in the United States, Italy and Spain provided acute and convalescent COVID-19 samples. T cells, B-cell-depleted T cells, or PBMCs supplied cDNA or gDNA.

The sequencing sample was made of peripheral blood. This receptor was taken from a man between 65 and 79 years old with acute or convalescent COVID-19. The chain recombines TRBV18 with TRBJ1-1, with 9 bases that match TRBD1. CDR3 protein: CASSLLQGAETEAFF. The CDR3, as DNA: TGTGCCAGCTCACTATTACAGGGGGCGGAGACTGAAGCTTTCTTT. The full variable domain, in which reference TRBV18 and TRBJ1-1 provide the parts outside the CDR3, is NAGVMQNPRHLVRRRGQEARLRCSPMKGHSHVYWYRQLPEEGLKFMVYLQKENIIDESGMPKERFSAEFPKEGPSILRIQQVVRGDSAAYFCASSLLQGAETEAFFGQGTRLTVV.